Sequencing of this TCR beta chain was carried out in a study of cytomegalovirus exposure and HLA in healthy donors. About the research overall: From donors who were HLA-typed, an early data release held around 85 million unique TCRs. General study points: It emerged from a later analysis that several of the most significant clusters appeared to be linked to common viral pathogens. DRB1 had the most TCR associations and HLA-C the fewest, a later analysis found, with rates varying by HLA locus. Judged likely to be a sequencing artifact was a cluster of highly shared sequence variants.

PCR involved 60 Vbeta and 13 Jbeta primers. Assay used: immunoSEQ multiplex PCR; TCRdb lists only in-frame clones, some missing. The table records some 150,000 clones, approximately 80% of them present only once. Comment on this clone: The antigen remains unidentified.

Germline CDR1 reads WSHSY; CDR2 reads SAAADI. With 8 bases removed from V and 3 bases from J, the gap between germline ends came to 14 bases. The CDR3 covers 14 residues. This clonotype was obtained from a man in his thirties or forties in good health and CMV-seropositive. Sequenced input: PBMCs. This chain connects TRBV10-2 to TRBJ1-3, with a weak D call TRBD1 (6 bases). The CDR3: CASGRGAFGNTIYF. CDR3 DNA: TGCGCCAGCGGACGGGGGGCTTTTGGAAACACCATATATTTT.